A selection of T cell receptor beta chains follows, all from one sample in a study of regulatory T cells in long-lasting Graves disease. TCRdb re-called the multiplex PCR reads with MiXCR, one entry per CDR3 protein. The data show 400,000 to 450,000 distinct CDR3 sequences, less than 20% seen once. The sample also formed part of further work on T cells in Graves' hyperthyroidism and ophthalmopathy.

Sequencing was performed on peripheral blood mononuclear cells (PBMCs), taken at new diagnosis, from a patient treated with antithyroid drugs. Receptors originate from a woman under 40 with Graves disease. Each CDR3 is given with its conserved first and last residue. The order of the fields is D gene, clone size, J gene, V gene, CDR3 DNA, CDR3 protein. The D gene is left open where the match is weak. Part of the rows lack a size; the others show once, few, many or a class for expanded clones.

TRBD2,.,TRBJ2-7,TRBV6-5,TGTGCCAGCAGTTACGGAGGGACTAGCGGGTACGAGCAGTACTTC,CASSYGGTSGYEQYF
TRBD2,many,TRBJ2-7,TRBV27,TGTGCCAGCAGTTCGCTAGCGGGCGGAGCCTACGAGCAGTACTTC,CASSSLAGGAYEQYF
TRBD2,many,TRBJ2-2,TRBV7-6,TGTGCCAGCAGCTTCCGACTAGCGGGACAAACCGGGGAGCTGTTTTTT,CASSFRLAGQTGELFF
.,many,TRBJ2-7,TRBV7-8,TGTGCCAGCAGCTCCCCCCTTCAGGGGCTGGTGGGCGAGCAGTACTTC,CASSSPLQGLVGEQYF
TRBD2,few,TRBJ2-2,TRBV2,TGTGCCAGCAGTGAAGCATCAACTAGCGGGAGGGGGAACACCGGGGAGCTGCTTTTT,CASSEASTSGRGNTGELLF
TRBD1,many,TRBJ2-7,TRBV6-2/TRBV6-3,TGTGCCAGCAGTTACGCCACCGGGACAGGCGTCTTTAAGCAGTACTTC,CASSYATGTGVFKQYF
.,many,TRBJ2-3,TRBV5-1,TGCGCCAGCAGCTTGACCAGCGGAGCCTTCACAGATACGCAGTATTTT,CASSLTSGAFTDTQYF
TRBD2,.,TRBJ2-5,TRBV6-2/TRBV6-3,TGTGCCAGCAGTGCTCTAGCGGGAGAAGTTAGGGAGACCCAGTACTTC,CASSALAGEVRETQYF
TRBD1,many,TRBJ2-7,TRBV6-2/TRBV6-3,TGTGCCAGCAGCCGGACAGGGGGTATCTCTTACGAGCAGTACTTC,CASSRTGGISYEQYF
TRBD1,many,TRBJ2-1,TRBV24-1,TGTGCCACGGGGGCCGGGACAGCCTACAATGAGCAGTTCTTC,CATGAGTAYNEQFF
TRBD2,many,TRBJ2-7,TRBV7-4,TGTGCCAGCAGCTTAGGGCCGAGGGCTAGCGGGAAACCCGAACCCTACGAGCAGTACTTC,CASSLGPRASGKPEPYEQYF
.,few,TRBJ2-1,TRBV27,TGTGCCAGCAGTTTGCCCGTAGGTGAGCAGTTCTTC,CASSLPVGEQFF
TRBD2,few,TRBJ2-5,TRBV4-1,TGCGCCAGCAGCCACCCCTGGAGGCTAGCGGTTCAAGAGACCCAGTACTTC,CASSHPWRLAVQETQYF
TRBD2,few,TRBJ2-1,TRBV6-9,TGTGCCAGCAGTTACGGACTAGCGGGAGATGAGCAGTTCTTC,CASSYGLAGDEQFF
.,many,TRBJ2-1,TRBV5-5,TGTGCCAGCAGAACCAGAGAGGGCGGGTACAATGAGCAGTTCTTC,CASRTREGGYNEQFF
.,many,TRBJ2-7,TRBV14,TGTGCCAGCAGCCGAGGGCCCATCTCCTACGAGCAGTACTTC,CASSRGPISYEQYF
.,.,TRBJ2-4,TRBV6-2/TRBV6-3,TGTGCCAGCAGTAACCGGGACACAAACATTCAGTACTTC,CASSNRDTNIQYF
TRBD2,.,TRBJ2-7,TRBV20-1,TGCAGTGCGGAGAATGGACTAGCGTCTTCCTACGAGCAGTACTTC,CSAENGLASSYEQYF
TRBD1,many,TRBJ2-7,TRBV11-2,TGTGCCAGCAGCCCCGACAGGGGGCGTATCTACGAGCAGTACTTC,CASSPDRGRIYEQYF
TRBD2,many,TRBJ2-7,TRBV28,TGTGCCAGTTCTAGCGGGAGGGCCTCAGCCTACGAGCAGTACTTC,CASSSGRASAYEQYF
.,.,TRBJ2-7,TRBV4-1,TGCGCCAGCAGCCAAGAAAGACAGACCTACGAGCAGTACTTC,CASSQERQTYEQYF
TRBD1,many,TRBJ1-5,TRBV20-1,TGCAGTGCTAGAGGACAACTCGGGACAGGGAAGATCAATCAGCCCCAGCATTTT,CSARGQLGTGKINQPQHF
TRBD1,many,TRBJ1-4,TRBV3-1,TGTGCCAGCAGCCAAGAGGGACCGGGACAGGGTAATGAAAAACTGTTTTTT,CASSQEGPGQGNEKLFF
TRBD2,.,TRBJ2-5,TRBV15,TGTGCCACCAGAGGACTGGCCGGGACTAGCGGGATAGTGGGCAAGATGGAGACCCAGTACTTC,CATRGLAGTSGIVGKMETQYF
.,few,TRBJ2-1,TRBV6-2/TRBV6-3,TGTGCCAGCAGTTACTCGAGGCAGAGGGGGAGTTACTACAATGAGCAGTTCTTC,CASSYSRQRGSYYNEQFF
TRBD2,.,TRBJ2-5,TRBV20-1,TGCAGTGCCCGTAGTCGGGGATCTAGCGGGAGGGAAGAGACCCAGTACTTC,CSARSRGSSGREETQYF
.,many,TRBJ1-5,TRBV20-1,TGCAGTGCTAGAGACGGATTTGGGTCTCAGCCCCAGCATTTT,CSARDGFGSQPQHF
.,many,TRBJ1-5,TRBV18,TGTGCCAGCTCACCTAGTCCAGGGATGGATCAGCCCCAGCATTTT,CASSPSPGMDQPQHF
TRBD2,many,TRBJ2-1,TRBV20-1,TGCAGTGCTAGAATCGGACTAGACGATGAGCAGTTCTTC,CSARIGLDDEQFF
.,many,TRBJ1-2,TRBV7-9,TGTGCCAGCAGCGGACAGCGCTATGGCTACACCTTC,CASSGQRYGYTF
TRBD1,many,TRBJ2-1,TRBV9,TGTGCCAGCAGCGGTGGGACAGCTTCCTACAATGAGCAGTTCTTC,CASSGGTASYNEQFF
TRBD2,many,TRBJ2-7,TRBV11-1,TGTGCCAGCAACGACCCCGGGACTAGCGGAACCTACGAGCAGTACTTC,CASNDPGTSGTYEQYF
TRBD2,many,TRBJ2-1,TRBV12-3/TRBV12-4,TGTGCCAGCAGCCGCCAATCTGGCGGGAGTGTAATTTTAAATGAGCAGTTCTTC,CASSRQSGGSVILNEQFF
.,few,TRBJ2-7,TRBV7-6,TGTGCCAGCAGCCAAAAACAGGGCACCTACTACGAGCAGTACTTC,CASSQKQGTYYEQYF
TRBD2,many,TRBJ2-2,TRBV7-8,TGTGCCAGCCCGGGAGGCGGGAGGGCCGTCGCCGGGGAGCTGTTTTTT,CASPGGGRAVAGELFF
.,few,TRBJ2-7,TRBV10-3,TGTGCCAGCAAAACAGGTCCCCAGCAGTACTTC,CASKTGPQQYF
.,few,TRBJ2-1,TRBV29-1,TGCAGCGTTGTTTTGGGCGCAAGATGGGAATACAATGAGCAGTTCTTC,CSVVLGARWEYNEQFF
TRBD2,many,TRBJ2-7,TRBV5-1,TGCGCCAGCACCACCGGGACTAGCGGGAGAAATCAGCGGGAGCAGTACTTC,CASTTGTSGRNQREQYF
.,.,TRBJ2-7,TRBV4-2,TGTGCCAGCAGCCAAGAAAAGGGGGCCTACGAGCAGTACTTC,CASSQEKGAYEQYF
.,many,TRBJ2-5,TRBV2,TGTGCCAGCAGTGGAATCGGTGGGGCCTCTACCCAGTACTTC,CASSGIGGASTQYF
TRBD1,many,TRBJ2-7,TRBV3-1,TGTGCCAGCACGCCAGGGACAGGGGGCGGCTACGAGCAGTACTTC,CASTPGTGGGYEQYF
.,many,TRBJ2-1,TRBV27,TGTGCCAGCAGTTTGGAGCGGTGGGGCAATGAGCAGTTCTTC,CASSLERWGNEQFF
.,few,TRBJ1-4,TRBV28,TGTGCCAGCAATGGGAGGCAGGTTGACGGAAAACTGTTTTTT,CASNGRQVDGKLFF
.,many,TRBJ2-7,TRBV5-4,TGTGCCAGCAGCTTCGGGACTCCCGGAGGAGAGCAGTACTTC,CASSFGTPGGEQYF
.,few,TRBJ2-3,TRBV7-8,TGTGCCAGCAGCTTCGACTACCTCAATACGCAGTATTTT,CASSFDYLNTQYF